The present entry profiles one T cell receptor (beta chain) with its context. These data belong to a study of T cells in narcolepsy. The V and J ends lost 7 bases and 15 bases, in that order; junction bases with no gene match: 18. The CDR3 is 15 amino acids. CDR1 MNHNY and CDR2 SVGAGI come from the germline V gene (reference sequence). Produced via immunoSEQ multiplex PCR; TCRdb's table is partial and in-frame only. The sample shows about 35,000 clones, approximately 86% of them seen only once. The receptor comes from a human donor with narcolepsy. The chain has TRBV6-6 and TRBJ1-5; 10 positions agree with TRBD1. Sequencing used CD45RA- memory CD4+ T cells from PBMCs. CDR3 amino acids: CASTRGTGQGLEWHF. In DNA, the CDR3 is TGTGCCAGCACTAGAGGGACGGGACAGGGGTTGGAATGGCATTTT.